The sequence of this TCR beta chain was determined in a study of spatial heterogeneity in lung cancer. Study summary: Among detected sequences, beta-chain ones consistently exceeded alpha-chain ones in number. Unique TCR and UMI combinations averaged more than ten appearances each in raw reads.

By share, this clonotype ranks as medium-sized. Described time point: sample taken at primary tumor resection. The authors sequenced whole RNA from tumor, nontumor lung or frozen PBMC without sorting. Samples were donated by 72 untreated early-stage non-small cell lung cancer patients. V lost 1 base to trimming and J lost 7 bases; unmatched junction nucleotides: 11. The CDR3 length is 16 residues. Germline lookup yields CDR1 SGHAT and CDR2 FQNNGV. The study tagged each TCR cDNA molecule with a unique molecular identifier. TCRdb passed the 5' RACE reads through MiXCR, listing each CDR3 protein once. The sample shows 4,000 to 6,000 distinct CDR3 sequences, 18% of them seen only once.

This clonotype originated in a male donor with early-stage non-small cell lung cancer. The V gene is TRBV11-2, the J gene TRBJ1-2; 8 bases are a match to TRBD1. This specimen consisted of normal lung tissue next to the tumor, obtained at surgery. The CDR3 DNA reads TGTGCCAGCAGCTTAGGACAGGGGATCAGAATAGGTGGCTACACCTTC. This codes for CASSLGQGIRIGGYTF.